The 6 T cell receptor beta chains listed next were all sequenced from one sample in a study of shared clonotypes between healthy human individuals. Assay: immunoSEQ multiplex PCR; the TCRdb copy retains only in-frame clones and omits some. The sample includes approximately 2.5 million clones, 90% to 95% of them seen just once. The sequenced material came from naive CD4+ T cells sorted from blood. Subset of the sample: CD45RA+ positively selected. These receptors originate from a man aged 18 to 35 in good health.

The chain couples TRBV4-2 to TRBJ2-1; 8 bases align to TRBD2. Germline V lookup: CDR1 LGHNA, CDR2 YNFKEQ. The CDR3 runs 18 residues. After removal of 0 bases from V and 1 base from J, the junction contained 8 bases not matched to a gene. The CDR3 DNA is TGTGCCAGCAGCCAAGAAGGACTAGCCCTCGCATCCTACAATGAGCAGTTCTTC. It is translated as CASSQEGLALASYNEQFF.

The chain is built from TRBV5-7 and TRBJ2-7; 11 bases align to TRBD1. TRBV5-7 is an open reading frame whose function is uncertain. The V gene end was trimmed by 6 bases and the J gene end by 2 bases; junction bases not matched to a gene: 10. The CDR3 totals 16 residues. The CDR3 DNA is TGTGCCAGCACCCAAGGGACAGGGGGAGCAACCTACGAGCAGTACTTC. Amino acids: CASTQGTGGATYEQYF.

The CDR3 nucleotides read TGTGCCAGCAGCTTGGGGATAGCGGGGCAAGAGACCCAGTACTTC. It specifies CASSLGIAGQETQYF. The V gene is TRBV5-6, the J gene TRBJ2-5, with 8 bases matching TRBD2. Germline loops: CDR1 SGHDT, CDR2 YYEEEE. The CDR3 covers 15 residues. The ends lost 0 bases at V and 2 bases at J; junction bases unmatched: 3.

This chain joins TRBV18 and TRBJ1-1; TRBD1 is a possible D gene (5 bases). The CDR3 covers 14 residues. Looked up from germline, CDR1 is KGHSH and CDR2 is LQKENI. Trimming pared 6 bases from V and 2 bases from J, leaving 13 bases between. CDR3 loop: CASSWGGDNTEAFF. CDR3 coding DNA: TGTGCCAGCTCGTGGGGCGGAGATAACACTGAAGCTTTCTTT.

This chain joins TRBV6-5 and TRBJ1-5; D gene ambiguous. The CDR3 consists of 14 residues. Germline-derived CDR1 and CDR2 are MNHEY and SVGAGI. V gave up 4 bases and J gave up 9 bases, with 16 bases separating them. In DNA form, the CDR3 reads TGTGCCAGCAGTTCGAACCCCGAGTTTTGGCCCCAGCATTTT. Amino acids: CASSSNPEFWPQHF.

The chain couples TRBV7-2 to TRBJ1-5; D is ambiguous. The CDR3 extends over 13 amino acids. The germline CDR1 and CDR2 sequences are SGHTA and FQGNSA. The V end lost 5 bases, the J end lost 6 bases, and 11 bases lay between the germline ends. Here the CDR3 reads CASSPGYGQPQHF. The CDR3 nucleotides are TGTGCCAGCAGCCCGGGGTATGGTCAGCCCCAGCATTTT. The entire variable domain, with the rest obtained from reference TRBV7-2 and TRBJ1-5, is as follows: GAGVSQSPSNKVTEKGKDVELRCDPISGHTALYWYRQSLGQGLEFLIYFQGNSAPDKSGLPSDRFSAERTGGSVSTLTIQRTQQEDSAVYLCASSPGYGQPQHFGDGTRLSIL.